This T cell receptor (beta chain) was captured by sequencing in a study of Graves' ophthalmopathy and Graves' hyperthyroidism. CDR1 is MNHEY, CDR2 SMNVEV, per germline (reference sequence). This CDR3 comprises 16 residues. V gave up 5 bases and J gave up 2 bases, with 18 bases separating them. This clonotype was observed a handful of times. From RNA, the CDR3 regions of TCR beta chains were amplified and sequenced. First-round RT-PCR employed HTBI primers, with a second-round multiplex PCR after it. TCRdb used MiXCR to reprocess the multiplex PCR reads, holding one entry per CDR3 protein. This table holds 650,000 to 800,000 distinct CDR3 sequences, over 40% found once.

The receptor was derived from an adult man with Graves' ophthalmopathy. What was sequenced was peripheral blood. This chain joins TRBV27 and TRBJ2-5; the D is unclear. Here the CDR3 DNA reads TGTGCCAGCAGTCAACTCGGCGGCGGACCGCAAGAGACCCAGTACTTC. Its protein product is CASSQLGGGPQETQYF.